Described below is a single T cell receptor beta chain sequence and its context. No antigen is known for it. This CDR3 comprises 17 residues. The germline V gene has CDR1 SGHDN and CDR2 FVKESK. The V end lost 1 base, the J end lost 2 bases, and 15 bases lay between the germline ends. The data were obtained in a study of graft-versus-host responses after intestinal transplantation. Study details: Isolated intestinal, liver-intestinal, or multivisceral transplants had been given to the recipients.

Clones were sequenced by immunoSEQ multiplex PCR, and TCRdb holds only the in-frame ones, with some missing. The sample contains around 100,000 clones, 93% of which appear only once. Study-wide points: Recipient marrow contained GvH clones, some of which appeared first in ileum or blood.

The sequence came from a human donor who received an intestinal transplant. The rearrangement links TRBV14 to TRBJ2-4, with D maybe TRBD1 (5 bases). The sample in question was unstimulated CD8+ T cells sorted from spleen or lymph node cells, obtained before intestinal transplant. CDR3 bases: TGTGCCAGCAGCCAAGGGGTGATTAGGGGCCCCAAAAACATTCAGTACTTC. Translating it yields CASSQGVIRGPKNIQYF.